Sequencing of this TCR beta chain was carried out in a study of blood T cell repertoires in COVID-19. Study at large: PBMCs, B-cell-depleted T cells, or T cells provided the cDNA or gDNA that made up the material.

Germline CDR1 SGHDN, CDR2 FVKESK. The CDR3 consists of 13 residues. Trimming took 4 bases from V and 10 from J, leaving 11 bases between them. As processed by the authors: Amplifying reference gene primers gave estimates of nucleated cell counts. Sequencing was performed with immunoSEQ multiplex PCR; in TCRdb, only in-frame clones are kept and a portion is missing. That table supplies the V and J calls and clone size; D and trimming were determined from the DNA. This table holds 140,000 to 150,000 clones, roughly 89% found once. Two negative PCRs, clearance, or symptom resolution were required of recovered Cohort 3 donors.

The material sequenced was PBMCs or T cells enriched from blood (not recorded which). The chain employs TRBV14 and TRBJ1-6; D is unclear. This clonotype originated in a man aged 45-65 years who had recovered from COVID-19. CDR3 residues: CASSPFGESPLHF. The CDR3 region has the DNA TGTGCCAGCAGCCCCTTCGGGGAGTCACCCCTCCACTTT.